This T cell receptor beta chain was recorded in a study of T-cell reconstitution after alpha-beta-depleted transplantation in children. CDR3 length: 12 residues. CDR1 is SQVTM and CDR2 is ANQGSEA in the germline V gene. V dropped 3 bases and J dropped 6 bases, with 11 bases sitting between them. This clonotype showed up just a few times. Using unique molecular identifiers, the investigators prepared the TCRbeta library. TCRdb ran MiXCR on the PCR reads and lists one entry per CDR3 protein. The data hold around 530,000 distinct CDR3 sequences, with over 25% observed a single time. This chain connects TRBV29-1 to TRBJ1-1; maybe TRBD1 (5 bases). Sequencing used PBMCs from the stem cell graft donor, obtained from the stem cell graft. This sequence was found in a human donor who donated a stem cell graft to a child with aplastic anemia. DNA for the CDR3: TGCAGCGTTGAGGGGGTGAAAGCTGAAGCTTTCTTT. Protein product: CSVEGVKAEAFF.